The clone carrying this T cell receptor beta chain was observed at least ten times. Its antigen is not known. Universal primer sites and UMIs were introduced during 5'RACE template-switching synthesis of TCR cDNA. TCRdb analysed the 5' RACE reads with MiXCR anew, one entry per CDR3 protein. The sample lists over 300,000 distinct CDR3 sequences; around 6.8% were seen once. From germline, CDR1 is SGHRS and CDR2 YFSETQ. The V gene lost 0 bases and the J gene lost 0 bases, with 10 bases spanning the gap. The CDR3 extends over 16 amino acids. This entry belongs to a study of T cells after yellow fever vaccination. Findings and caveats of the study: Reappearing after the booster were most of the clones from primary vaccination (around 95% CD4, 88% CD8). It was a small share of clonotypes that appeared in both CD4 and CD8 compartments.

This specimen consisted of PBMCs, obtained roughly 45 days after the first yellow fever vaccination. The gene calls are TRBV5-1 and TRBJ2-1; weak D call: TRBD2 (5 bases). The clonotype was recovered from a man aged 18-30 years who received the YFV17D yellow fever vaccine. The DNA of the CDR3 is TGCGCCAGCAGCTTGGAGACGGGAAGCTCCTACAATGAGCAGTTCTTC. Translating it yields CASSLETGSSYNEQFF.